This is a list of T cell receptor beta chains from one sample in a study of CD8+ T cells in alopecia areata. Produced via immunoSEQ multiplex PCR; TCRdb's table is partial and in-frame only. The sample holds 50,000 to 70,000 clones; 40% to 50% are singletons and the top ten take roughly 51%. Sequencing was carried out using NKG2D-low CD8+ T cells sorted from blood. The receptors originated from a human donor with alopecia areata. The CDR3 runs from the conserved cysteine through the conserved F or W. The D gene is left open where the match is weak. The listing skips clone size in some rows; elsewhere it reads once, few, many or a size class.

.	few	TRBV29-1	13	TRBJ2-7	TGCAGCGTCGTCGGTGCCCGTTCCTACGAGCAGTACTTC	CSVVGARSYEQYF
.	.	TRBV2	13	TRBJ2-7	TGTGCCAGCAGTGGGGCTGGCTCCTACGAGCAGTACTTC	CASSGAGSYEQYF
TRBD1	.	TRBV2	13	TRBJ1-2	TGTGCCAGCAGTGTGGACAGGGCACGAGGCTACACCTTC	CASSVDRARGYTF
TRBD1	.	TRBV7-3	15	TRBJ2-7	TGTGCCAGCAGCTTAGGACAGGGGGCCAACTACGAGCAGTACTTC	CASSLGQGANYEQYF
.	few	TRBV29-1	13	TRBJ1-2	TGCAGCGTTGAAGGGGCAGGCTTCTATGGCTACACCTTC	CSVEGAGFYGYTF
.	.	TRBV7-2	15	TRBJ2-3	TGTGCCAGCAGCTTAGTGGGGCAGGGGACAGATACGCAGTATTTT	CASSLVGQGTDTQYF
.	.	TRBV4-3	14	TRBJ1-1	TGCGCCAGCAGCCAAGGTTTCAGGCTGGCTGAAGCTTTCTTT	CASSQGFRLAEAFF
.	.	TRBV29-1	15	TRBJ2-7	TGCAGCGTTGTTCCCGCGGGGTCGGCTACCTACGAGCAGTACTTC	CSVVPAGSATYEQYF
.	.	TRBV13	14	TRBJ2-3	TGTGCCAGCAGCTTAGTAGGAGCCGAAGATACGCAGTATTTT	CASSLVGAEDTQYF
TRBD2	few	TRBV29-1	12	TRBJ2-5	TGCAGCGCCCCACTAGCGACTGAGACCCAGTACTTC	CSAPLATETQYF
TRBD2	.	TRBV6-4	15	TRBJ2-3	TGTGCCAGCAGTGACGGGACTAGCGGTGGAGATACGCAGTATTTT	CASSDGTSGGDTQYF
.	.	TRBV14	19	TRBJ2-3	TGTGCCAGCAGCCCTCATCAGGGGGCCCGGGCTAGCGGACGAGATACGCAGTATTTT	CASSPHQGARASGRDTQYF
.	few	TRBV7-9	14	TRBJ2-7	TGTGCCAGCAGCCCGGCGGGGGCACCCAACGAGCAGTACTTC	CASSPAGAPNEQYF
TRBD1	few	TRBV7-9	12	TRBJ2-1	TGTGCCAGCAGCTTAGAGAGACAGGGACGGTTCTTC	CASSLERQGRFF
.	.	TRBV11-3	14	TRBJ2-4	TGTGCCAGCAGCTTCGGGCTAGCCAAAAACATTCAGTACTTC	CASSFGLAKNIQYF
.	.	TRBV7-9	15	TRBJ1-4	TGTGCCAGCAGCGGGGGGACGGCCTCGAATGAAAAACTGTTTTTT	CASSGGTASNEKLFF
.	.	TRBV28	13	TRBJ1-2	TGTGCCAGCAGGGACATCACTAACTATGGCTACACCTTC	CASRDITNYGYTF
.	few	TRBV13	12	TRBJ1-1	TGTGCCAGCAGAGCCCAGGTCTCTGAAGCTTTCTTT	CASRAQVSEAFF
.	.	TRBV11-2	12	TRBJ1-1	TGTGCCAGCAGCCCCGGGGTGCGAGGAGCTTTCTTT	CASSPGVRGAFF
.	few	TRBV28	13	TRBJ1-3	TGTGCCAGCAGTTTGGGGGCTGGAAACACCATATATTTT	CASSLGAGNTIYF
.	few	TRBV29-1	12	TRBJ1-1	TGCAGCGTTGCGCATGGGAGGGGTGAAGCTTTCTTT	CSVAHGRGEAFF
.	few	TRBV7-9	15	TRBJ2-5	TGTGCCAGCAGCTTAGTCCGGCCGGATAAAGAGACCCAGTACTTC	CASSLVRPDKETQYF
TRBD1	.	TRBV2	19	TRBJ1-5	TGTGCCAGCAGGGATGCGGGACAGGGTACCATCGGCAGCAATCAGCCCCAGCATTTT	CASRDAGQGTIGSNQPQHF
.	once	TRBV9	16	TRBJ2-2	TGTGCCAGCAGCGGATGGGGGGAGGCTGCCACCGGGGAGCTGTTTTTT	CASSGWGEAATGELFF
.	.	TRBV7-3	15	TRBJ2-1	TGTGCCAGCAGCTTTACCTCCTACGGGGCGACCGAGCAGTTCTTC	CASSFTSYGATEQFF
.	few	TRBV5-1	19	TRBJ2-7	TGCGCCAGCAGCTTGCTCGGTGATCTGGGGCGGACAGTCCCCTACGAGCAGTACTTC	CASSLLGDLGRTVPYEQYF
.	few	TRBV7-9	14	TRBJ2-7	TGTGCCAGCAGCTTATTAAACAGCCCCTACGAGCAGTACTTC	CASSLLNSPYEQYF
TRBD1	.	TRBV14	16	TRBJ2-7	TGTGCCAGCAGCCACTTAACAGGGGGCGCGGACTACGAGCAGTACTTC	CASSHLTGGADYEQYF
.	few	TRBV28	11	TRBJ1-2	TGTGCCAGCAGTTTAGACTATGGCTACACCTTC	CASSLDYGYTF